The next 13 T cell receptor beta chains were all read from a single sample in a study of blood T cell repertoires in COVID-19. Repertoires were generated with immunoSEQ multiplex PCR, while TCRdb's copy carries only in-frame clones and drops some. This sample yields 40,000 to 55,000 clones, of which around four fifths are seen a single time; approximately 5% belongs to the top ten. Sequenced: PBMCs or T cells enriched from blood (not recorded which). These receptor sequences come from a woman aged 50 to 60 with acute COVID-19.

The chain uses TRBV3-1 (or the pseudogene TRBV3-2) and TRBJ1-1, with TRBD1 as a possible D gene (6 bases). The CDR3 covers 14 residues. The germline V gene encodes CDR1 LGHDT and CDR2 YNNKEL (reference sequence). The V end was cut by 4 bases, the J end by 8 bases, with 17 bases between. Here the CDR3 reads CASSPRTSGGEAFF. The CDR3 region has the DNA TGTGCCAGCAGCCCCCGAACCTCGGGGGGCGAAGCTTTCTTT.

This rearrangement joins TRBV5-6 to TRBJ2-3, with TRBD2 identical over 9 bases. The CDR3 spans 16 residues. Germline trimming cut 0 bases from V and 4 bases from J; bases unmatched to any gene: 6. Per the germline V gene, CDR1 is SGHDT and CDR2 is YYEEEE. In DNA, the CDR3 is TGTGCCAGCAGCTTGGTGGCGGGGGGGCCTCCAGATACGCAGTATTTT. The encoded protein is CASSLVAGGPPDTQYF.

The J gene is TRBJ2-5, the V gene TRBV5-4, with D perhaps matching TRBD2 (5 bases). The V and J ends lost 2 bases and 3 bases respectively, with 8 bases between them. The CDR3 length is 13 residues. Germline V lookup: CDR1 SGHNT, CDR2 YYREEE (reference sequence). The CDR3: CASSFRAEETQYF. CDR3 bases: TGTGCCAGCAGCTTTCGAGCGGAAGAGACCCAGTACTTC.

The rearrangement links TRBV28 to TRBJ1-4; D is ambiguous. V lost 7 bases and J 4 bases, leaving 7 bases between the germline ends. The CDR3 covers 12 residues. Germline CDR1 is MDHEN and CDR2 is SYDVKM. The CDR3 DNA reads as TGTGCCAGCACAGAATATAATGAAAAACTGTTTTTT. It encodes CASTEYNEKLFF.

The chain couples TRBV28 to TRBJ1-1; D is perhaps TRBD1 (6 bases). V was clipped by 6 bases and J by 6 bases, with 23 bases between them. Germline CDR1 and CDR2: MDHEN and SYDVKM. The CDR3 length is 16 residues. In DNA, the CDR3 is TGTGCCAGCAGCCCATGGGGGGGGGCGATTATGGCTGAAGCTTTCTTT. Its translation: CASSPWGGAIMAEAFF.

In this sample, this clone turned up a few times. CDR3 loop: CASSWTSGGAATQYF. In DNA, the CDR3 is TGTGCCAGCAGCTGGACTAGCGGGGGGGCAGCGACCCAGTACTTC. The J gene is TRBJ2-5, the V gene TRBV7-2, with TRBD2 matching 15 bases. This CDR3 has 15 residues. Looked up from germline, CDR1 is SGHTA and CDR2 is FQGNSA. V lost 4 bases, J lost 7 bases, and 4 bases stayed unmatched.

The chain is built from TRBV10-3 and TRBJ1-1; no clear D. The CDR3 covers 13 residues. Germline values: CDR1 ENHRY, CDR2 SYGVKD. V lost 7 bases to trimming and J lost 2 bases, with 11 bases between them. CDR3 sequence (DNA): TGTGCCATCACTGCGGGTCCTAACACTGAAGCTTTCTTT. Translation: CAITAGPNTEAFF.

This CDR3 is CASSRTGKGYGYTF. The CDR3 nucleotides read TGTGCCAGCAGTCGGACAGGAAAGGGGTATGGCTACACCTTC. The chain employs TRBV6-5 and TRBJ1-2, with 7 bases identical to TRBD1. The germline CDR1 and CDR2 sequences are MNHEY and SVGAGI. The CDR3 length is 14 residues. After removal of 5 bases from V and 5 bases from J, the junction contained 8 bases not matched to a gene.

The CDR3 loop is CASSLALQETQYF. The CDR3 coding sequence is TGTGCCAGCAGCTTGGCCTTACAAGAGACCCAGTACTTC. The chain joins TRBV5-4 to TRBJ2-5; D is undetermined. V lost 0 bases and J 2 bases, leaving 5 bases between the germline ends. This CDR3 comprises 13 residues. Germline assignment: CDR1 SGHNT and CDR2 YYREEE (reference sequence).

The chain combines TRBV11-2 with TRBJ2-5; 15 bases agree with TRBD2. CDR3 length: 18 residues. V shed 1 base, J shed 4 bases, and the junction held 7 bases outside the gene matches. CDR1 and CDR2 from the germline V gene are SGHAT and FQNNGV. CDR3 sequence (DNA): TGTGCCAGCAGCTTAGGGCCGGGACTAGCGGGGGGAAGAGAGACCCAGTACTTC. Amino acids: CASSLGPGLAGGRETQYF. The full variable domain, with the rest looked up from reference TRBV11-2 and TRBJ2-5, is EAGVAQSPRYKIIEKRQSVAFWCNPISGHATLYWYQQILGQGPKLLIQFQNNGVVDDSQLPKDRFSAERLKGVDSTLKIQPAKLEDSAVYLCASSLGPGLAGGRETQYFGPGTRLLVL.

The chain recombines TRBV7-9 with TRBJ1-2, with 8 bases fitting TRBD1. V was clipped by 5 bases and J by 4 bases; unmatched bases: 6. Germline-derived CDR1 and CDR2 are SEHNR and FQNEAQ (reference sequence). The CDR3 length is 14 residues. This CDR3 is CASSTGQGPYGYTF. Written as DNA, the CDR3 is TGTGCCAGCAGCACCGGACAGGGACCCTATGGCTACACCTTC.

V is TRBV5-1 and J is TRBJ2-5; tentative D call: TRBD2 (6 bases). The V and J ends lost 4 bases and 1 base respectively, with 14 bases between them. Germline V lookup: CDR1 SGHRS, CDR2 YFSETQ. The CDR3 totals 15 residues. The CDR3 DNA follows: TGCGCCAGCAGCAGGGGACTGACCTTCCAAGAGACCCAGTACTTC. Translated: CASSRGLTFQETQYF.

The V call is TRBV19, the J call TRBJ2-1, with 8 positions matching TRBD2. The CDR3 contains 17 residues. V shed 5 bases and J 4 bases; nucleotides not matched to a gene: 13. Germline CDR1 is LNHDA and CDR2 is SQIVND (reference sequence). CDR3 DNA sequence: TGTGCCAGTAGTTCGCAGGGAAGCGGGGGATGGTACAATGAGCAGTTCTTC. This gives the protein CASSSQGSGGWYNEQFF.